The rows below give T cell receptor beta chains drawn from one sample of a study of T cell responses to AZD1222 COVID-19 vaccine. The repertoire was sequenced with immunoSEQ multiplex PCR; TCRdb's copy has only in-frame clones and lacks some. The table includes around 180,000 clones, 80% to 90% detected once. The specimen was peripheral blood, collected on day 0 of AZD1222 vaccination. All receptors come from an adult in good health. Each CDR3 is given with its conserved first and last residue. The D gene is left open where the match is weak. Clone sizes are given selectively: once, few, many, or a class where the clone is expanded.

>TRBJ1-5|-|-|TRBV9
TGTGCCAGCAGCGTAGGATTGGGGGTCAATCAGCCCCAGCATTTT
CASSVGLGVNQPQHF
>TRBJ1-2|-|-|TRBV10-3
TGTGCCGCCGACGCGACGGGGCGCGATGGCTACACCTTC
CAADATGRDGYTF
>TRBJ2-7|-|-|TRBV6-1
TGTGCCAGCAGTGAAGCGATGGGGCGCCCTACCGAGCAGTACTTC
CASSEAMGRPTEQYF
>TRBJ2-7|-|-|TRBV3-1/TRBV3-2
TGTGCCAGCACCCAGGGGGGAGGCCCCCCTCCCTACGAGCAGTACTTC
CASTQGGGPPPYEQYF
>TRBJ2-1|TRBD2|-|TRBV5-5
TGTGCCAGCAGTTACTCAAGCGGGAGGGCCGGTAATGAGCAGTTCTTC
CASSYSSGRAGNEQFF
>TRBJ1-3|TRBD1|few|TRBV23-1
TGCGCCAGCAGTCTCGGGCTGACAGGGAACGAAGGATTCTCTGGAAACACCATATATTTT
CASSLGLTGNEGFSGNTIYF
>TRBJ1-4|-|few|TRBV5-1
TGCGCCAGCGGGACTGGATCAACTAATGAAAAACTGTTTTTT
CASGTGSTNEKLFF
>TRBJ1-2|TRBD1|-|TRBV9
TGTGCCAGCAGCGCAAGACAGGGGGAAATCTATGGCTACACCTTC
CASSARQGEIYGYTF
>TRBJ1-2|TRBD1|-|TRBV6-5
TGTGCCAGCAGTTTCACCGGGACAGGGAGGAGCTACACCTTC
CASSFTGTGRSYTF
>TRBJ1-2|-|-|TRBV7-3
TGTGCCAGCAGCGAATCCGGGACGCCGACTACACACTATGGCTACACCTTC
CASSESGTPTTHYGYTF
>TRBJ1-5|-|-|TRBV19
TGTGCCAGTAGTATTGGGGGCACGAGCAATCAGCCCCAGCATTTT
CASSIGGTSNQPQHF
>TRBJ2-5|TRBD1|-|TRBV28
TGTGCCAGCACCACGACAGGGTTTCAAGAGACCCAGTACTTC
CASTTTGFQETQYF
>TRBJ2-3|TRBD2|once|TRBV27
TGTGCCAGCGGTAAGGACCGGACTAGCGGGAGAGGAGATACGCAGTATTTT
CASGKDRTSGRGDTQYF
>TRBJ2-5|-|once|TRBV15
TGTGCCACCAGCAGAGTTAAGGAGGCAGGAGAGACCCAGTACTTC
CATSRVKEAGETQYF
>TRBJ1-2|-|-|TRBV3-1/TRBV3-2
TGTGCCAGCCGCCCGGAGGGAGGTACCTATGGCTACACCTTC
CASRPEGGTYGYTF
>TRBJ1-3|-|-|TRBV28
TGTGCCAGCAGTTTTCCCCCAGGGAATTCTGGAAACACCATATATTTT
CASSFPPGNSGNTIYF
>TRBJ2-1|-|-|TRBV6-4
TGTGCCAGCAGTGACAGTACGGTAGCTGTATTAAGCTCCTACAATGAGCAGTTCTTC
CASSDSTVAVLSSYNEQFF
>TRBJ1-3|-|-|TRBV28
TGTGCCAGCAGTTTAGATCGCTTAGGGGGAAACACCATATATTTT
CASSLDRLGGNTIYF
>TRBJ1-2|-|-|TRBV7-2
TGTGCCAGCAGCTTAGTTTCGTTCCAGGCGAACTATGGCTACACCTTC
CASSLVSFQANYGYTF
>TRBJ2-1|TRBD2|-|TRBV28
TGTGCCAGCAGTTTTAGGACTAGCGGGAGGGCCTCCTACAATGAGCAGTTCTTC
CASSFRTSGRASYNEQFF
>TRBJ1-4|-|-|TRBV30
TGTGCCTGGAGGATGGGTGAAAAACTGTTTTTT
CAWRMGEKLFF
>TRBJ2-5|-|-|TRBV28
TGTGCCAGCAATCACCGGGATAAAGCCCGGGAGACCCAGTACTTC
CASNHRDKARETQYF
>TRBJ1-2|TRBD1|-|TRBV5-1
TGCGCCAGCAGCTTGATCCCGGGACAGGGGAGTGGCTACACCTTC
CASSLIPGQGSGYTF
>TRBJ1-6|-|-|TRBV6-6
TGTGCCAGCAGCGGACGGACAGCGTTTAATTCACCCCTCCACTTT
CASSGRTAFNSPLHF
>TRBJ2-1|-|-|TRBV7-2
TGTGCCAGCAGCCGTCAGGGAAATGAGCAGTTCTTC
CASSRQGNEQFF
>TRBJ2-5|TRBD2|-|TRBV7-8
TGTGCCAGCAGCTTAGTACTCCGACTAGCGGGAGAAGAGACCCAGTACTTC
CASSLVLRLAGEETQYF
>TRBJ1-2|-|once|TRBV24-1
TGTGCCACCAGTGATTTAAACTATGGCTACACCTTC
CATSDLNYGYTF
>TRBJ1-2|-|-|TRBV4-2
TGTGCCAGCAGCCAAGATACAATAGGGGCTCTAGGAGGCTACACCTTC
CASSQDTIGALGGYTF
>TRBJ2-3|-|-|TRBV7-2
TGTGCCAGCAGTATCGCAGGAGAGGATACGCAGTATTTT
CASSIAGEDTQYF
>TRBJ1-2|-|-|TRBV14
TGTGCCAGCAGCCAAGATAGGGGCCACTATGGCTACACCTTC
CASSQDRGHYGYTF
>TRBJ1-1|-|-|TRBV7-6
TGTGCCAGCAGCCCCAAGGCCTTAAACACTGAAGCTTTCTTT
CASSPKALNTEAFF
>TRBJ1-4|-|-|TRBV7-2
TGTGCCAGCAGCTTATCCCGGGGAAAACTGTTTTTT
CASSLSRGKLFF
>TRBJ2-5|-|-|TRBV7-2
TGTGCCAGCAGCTTCTCCCAAGAGACCCAGTACTTC
CASSFSQETQYF
>TRBJ1-4|-|-|TRBV5-4
TGTGCCAGCAGCCGGGGTCGACCGGATAATGAAAAACTGTTTTTT
CASSRGRPDNEKLFF
>TRBJ2-7|-|once|TRBV4-2
TGTGCCAGCAGCCAAGCCTCGTTTCGGGACGGAAGCTCCTACGAGCAGTACTTC
CASSQASFRDGSSYEQYF
>TRBJ2-1|TRBD2|-|TRBV4-1
TGCGCCAGCAGCGACGGACTAGCTGGTTACAATGAGCAGTTCTTC
CASSDGLAGYNEQFF
>TRBJ2-2|TRBD1|-|TRBV5-1
TGCGCCAGCAGGGACAGGGGGATGATAAACACCGGGGAGCTGTTTTTT
CASRDRGMINTGELFF
>TRBJ2-7|-|-|TRBV5-1
TGCGCCAGCAGCTTCCGGTCGGGTCCTTCCTCCTACGAGCAGTACTTC
CASSFRSGPSSYEQYF
>TRBJ2-7|-|-|TRBV3-1/TRBV3-2
TGTGCCAGCAGCCAGCGCTCCTACGAGCAGTACTTC
CASSQRSYEQYF
>TRBJ1-2|TRBD1|-|TRBV3-1/TRBV3-2
TGTGCCAGCAGCCAACAAACAAGACAGGGGCGAGACTATGGCTACACCTTC
CASSQQTRQGRDYGYTF
>TRBJ1-1|-|-|TRBV6-5
TGTGCCAGCAGCCCAGTTCAGGCCGGGAACACTGAAGCTTTCTTT
CASSPVQAGNTEAFF
>TRBJ1-6|-|-|TRBV27
TGTGCCAGCAGTCGGACCCTAAGCGTGGACGGTACTAATTCACCCCTCCACTTT
CASSRTLSVDGTNSPLHF
>TRBJ1-6|TRBD1|once|TRBV11-2
TGTGCCAGCAGCTTAGGCGACAGGGACTATTCACCCCTCCACTTT
CASSLGDRDYSPLHF
>TRBJ1-1|-|-|TRBV18
TGTGCCAGCTCACCACCGGGGTTAGGCGGCACTGAAGCTTTCTTT
CASSPPGLGGTEAFF
>TRBJ2-6|TRBD1|-|TRBV6-4
TGTGCCAGCAGTGGACAGGGGTCCGGGGCCAACGTCCTGACTTTC
CASSGQGSGANVLTF
>TRBJ1-5|-|-|TRBV3-1/TRBV3-2
TGTGCCAGCAGCCAGTGGACAGAAGATCAGCCCCAGCATTTT
CASSQWTEDQPQHF
>TRBJ1-2|-|-|TRBV6-5
TGTGCCAGCAGCCCCATCTCCTCTAACTATGGCTACACCTTC
CASSPISSNYGYTF